The T cell receptor (beta chain) under discussion was sequenced for a study of blood T cell repertoires in COVID-19. Data came from immunoSEQ multiplex PCR; TCRdb stores just in-frame clones and leaves some out. The top ten hold around 40% of the sample, which has about 140,000 clones, 87% seen once. Per the germline V gene, CDR1 is MNHEY and CDR2 is SMNVEV (reference sequence). This CDR3 is built from 14 residues. V gave up 5 bases and J gave up 1 base; unmatched junction bases: 5. The clonotype comes from a man aged 45-60 years who had recovered from COVID-19. Sequencing was carried out using peripheral blood. The chain combines TRBV27 with TRBJ2-7; TRBD2 aligns across 7 bases. The CDR3 region is CASSPHSGSYEQYF. Here the CDR3 DNA reads TGTGCCAGCAGTCCTCATAGCGGGTCCTACGAGCAGTACTTC.